This T cell receptor (beta chain) is from a study of blood T cell repertoires in COVID-19. About the research overall: Samples of COVID-19 (acute and convalescent) were obtained from the United States, Italy and Spain. In each case, the material was cDNA or gDNA derived from T cells, B-cell-depleted T cells, or PBMCs.

As handled by the study authors: Reference gene primer amplification yielded estimated nucleated cell counts. The assay was immunoSEQ multiplex PCR, and TCRdb's table has in-frame clones only and misses some. The V and J calls and the clone size are those of that table, but D and trimming were determined from the DNA. The table lists 52,000 or so clones, roughly 85% of them singletons. After removal of 0 bases from V and 3 bases from J, the junction contained 5 bases not matched to a gene. CDR1 is SGHRS, CDR2 YFSETQ, per germline. The CDR3 has 16 amino acids. The receptor comes from a human donor in a cohort sampled during active COVID-19. V gene TRBV5-1 combines with J gene TRBJ2-2; 7 nucleotides line up with TRBD2. Sequenced: peripheral blood. The CDR3 reads CASSLGLAVDTGELFF. The CDR3 nucleotides are TGCGCCAGCAGCTTGGGTCTAGCGGTCGACACCGGGGAGCTGTTTTTT.